This is a list of T cell receptor beta chains from one sample in a study of high-grade serous ovarian cancer treatment subgroups. Generated by immunoSEQ multiplex PCR, the TCRdb table keeps only in-frame clones and is missing some. The profile shows roughly 12,000 clones, over 80% of them singletons. Sequencing input: tumor tissue. These receptors were collected from a human donor with high-grade serous ovarian cancer. Each CDR3 is given with its conserved first and last residue. A D gene is named only where the DNA matches it firmly. Not every row has a clone size; where given, it reads once, few, many or a size class.

V gene	J gene	clone size	D gene	CDR3 DNA	CDR3 protein
TRBV11-2	TRBJ2-3	.	TRBD1	TGTGCCAGCAGCTTAATGGTTCAGGGGGCGGGGGATACGCAGTATTTT	CASSLMVQGAGDTQYF
TRBV7-2	TRBJ2-1	.	.	TGTGCCAGCAGCTTAGGGGGGGAGAATGAGCAGTTCTTC	CASSLGGENEQFF
TRBV11-2	TRBJ1-1	.	.	TGTGCCAGCAGCTTATGGGGGGGGCGGGCTGAAGCTTTCTTT	CASSLWGGRAEAFF
TRBV7-8	TRBJ2-1	.	.	TGTGCCAGCAGCTCCTCCGGAACGGCGGTGGACGAGCAGTTCTTC	CASSSSGTAVDEQFF
TRBV30	TRBJ1-5	few	.	TGTGCCTGGAGTCGACGGGGCGTTGGGGATCAGCCCCAGCATTTT	CAWSRRGVGDQPQHF
TRBV30	TRBJ2-7	few	.	TGTGCCTGGAGGCGGAGGAGCTCCTACGAGCAGTACTTC	CAWRRRSSYEQYF
TRBV2	TRBJ2-4	.	.	TGTGCCAGCAGGGAGGGATTGATACAAAACATTCAGTACTTC	CASREGLIQNIQYF
TRBV10-1	TRBJ2-7	.	TRBD1	TGCGCCAGCAGTACCAGGACAGGGCCCATCTCCTACGAGCAGTACTTC	CASSTRTGPISYEQYF
TRBV5-1	TRBJ1-2	.	.	TGCGCCAGCAGCAACGTGGGGGGAGCTAACTATGGCTACACCTTC	CASSNVGGANYGYTF
TRBV28	TRBJ2-4	.	.	TGTGCCAGCAGTTTACTCACAGGGTCGAGTGGGGACATTCAGTACTTC	CASSLLTGSSGDIQYF
TRBV6-1	TRBJ2-7	.	.	TGTGCCAGCAGTGAACAGGGCCAGTCCTTCTACGAGCAGTACTTC	CASSEQGQSFYEQYF
TRBV18	TRBJ2-7	.	.	TGTGCCAGCTCACCACTGGGACGGATCTCCTACGAGCAGTACTTC	CASSPLGRISYEQYF
TRBV7-2	TRBJ2-7	.	.	TGTGCCAGCAGCTCCAGCGTTACCTACGAGCAGTACTTC	CASSSSVTYEQYF
TRBV28	TRBJ2-7	.	TRBD2	TGTGCCAGCAGTTTAATAAGCGGGATACGCGAGCAGTACTTC	CASSLISGIREQYF
TRBV7-9	TRBJ2-1	.	.	TGTGCCAGCAGCTCCCTGGGGCTCTACAATGAGCAGTTCTTC	CASSSLGLYNEQFF
TRBV5-1	TRBJ2-7	.	.	TGCGCCAGCAGCCCGACCCTCAACCTTCACGAGCAGTACTTC	CASSPTLNLHEQYF
TRBV30	TRBJ1-3	few	.	TGTGCCTGGAGTGTCCGGGGATCTGGAAACACCATATATTTT	CAWSVRGSGNTIYF
TRBV5-1	TRBJ2-7	.	TRBD2	TGCGCCAGCAGCTCCACTAGCGGGAGATCCTACGAGCAGTACTTC	CASSSTSGRSYEQYF